The 30 T cell receptor beta chains in this list originate from one sample, sequenced in a study of molecular identifiers for immune sequencing clone quantification. One entry per CDR3 protein results from TCRdb running MiXCR on the PCR reads. The sample gives hundreds of thousands of distinct CDR3 sequences, roughly 27% of which show up once; 0.7% to 0.95% is in the top ten. Sequencing was done on a sample of naive CD8+ T cells from blood, with Jurkat cell RNA spiked in. Stated subset: FACS-sorted CD8+CD4-CCR7+CD45RA+ naive T cells. Receptors were obtained from a human donor in good health. Some libraries in this study had Jurkat cell RNA spiked in.

This clonotype was picked up a small number of times. The chain has TRBV9 and TRBJ2-7; no clear D gene. Trimming stripped 4 bases from V and 3 bases from J, with 20 bases between. Per the germline V gene, CDR1 is SGDLS and CDR2 is YYNGEE. The CDR3 loop spans 16 amino acids. The CDR3 sequence: CASSPGTLVADYEQYF. The CDR3 DNA follows: TGTGCCAGCAGCCCAGGCACGTTAGTGGCAGACTACGAGCAGTACTTC.

The sample holds a few counts of this clonotype. The chain uses TRBV11-2 and TRBJ2-5, with a possible D match to TRBD1 (6 bases). This CDR3 contains 17 residues. Germline V CDR1 and CDR2: SGHAT, FQNNGV. V was cut by 2 bases and J by 3 bases, with 19 bases left in between. CDR3 nucleotide sequence: TGTGCCAGCAGCTTATTGTCCGTGGTGGCAGGGGAAGAGACCCAGTACTTC. It is translated as CASSLLSVVAGEETQYF. Full variable domain (missing parts from reference TRBV11-2 and TRBJ2-5): EAGVAQSPRYKIIEKRQSVAFWCNPISGHATLYWYQQILGQGPKLLIQFQNNGVVDDSQLPKDRFSAERLKGVDSTLKIQPAKLEDSAVYLCASSLLSVVAGEETQYFGPGTRLLVL.

This clonotype was seen more than once but under ten times. This rearrangement joins TRBV4-3 to TRBJ1-4, with D uncertain. Trimming removed 0 bases from V and 3 bases from J, with 20 bases in between. Per the germline V gene, CDR1 is LGHNA and CDR2 is YSLEER. The CDR3 length is 19 residues. The CDR3 reads CASSQDLSGRWMPNEKLFF. The CDR3, as DNA: TGCGCCAGCAGCCAAGATCTTAGTGGCAGATGGATGCCTAATGAAAAACTGTTTTTT.

Only a few counts were recorded for this clonotype. The chain joins TRBV4-1 to TRBJ2-3, with unresolved D. There are 11 residues in the CDR3. CDR1 is MGHRA, CDR2 YSYEKL, per germline. The V end lost 3 bases, the J end lost 5 bases, and 3 bases lay between the germline ends. CDR3 sequence: CASSQVDTQYF. DNA of the CDR3: TGCGCCAGCAGCCAGGTAGATACGCAGTATTTT.

Turning to this clonotype: It may be a read error: a sequence one base away is much more abundant. The rearrangement joins TRBV9 to TRBJ2-3, with TRBD2 identical over 10 bases. The length of the CDR3 is 16 residues. From germline, CDR1 is SGDLS and CDR2 YYNGEE. As DNA, the CDR3 is TGTGCCAGCGGCGTACTAGCGGGGTTCAGCACAGATACGCAGTATTTT. Amino acid sequence: CASGVLAGFSTDTQYF.

This clonotype was recorded many times. The chain combines TRBV14 with TRBJ2-3; maybe TRBD2 (5 bases). The CDR3 is 14 residues long. Germline V lookup: CDR1 SGHDN, CDR2 FVKESK. V lost 8 bases to trimming and J lost 6 bases, with 18 bases between them. The CDR3 loop is CASSEKRSLDTQYF. As DNA, the CDR3 is TGTGCCAGCTCAGAAAAGCGGAGCTTGGATACGCAGTATTTT. The full variable domain, its missing parts supplied by reference TRBV14 and TRBJ2-3, is EAGVTQFPSHSVIEKGQTVTLRCDPISGHDNLYWYRRVMGKEIKFLLHFVKESKQDESGMPNNRFLAERTGGTYSTLKVQPAELEDSGVYFCASSEKRSLDTQYFGPGTRLTVL.

At least ten counts were recorded for this clonotype. The chain uses TRBV12-3 or TRBV12-4 and TRBJ1-1, with no clear D. V lost 3 bases and J 3 bases, leaving 14 bases between the germline ends. The CDR3 has 15 amino acids. DNA of the CDR3: TGTGCCAGCAGTTTCCCCCCTGCGGGATACACTGAAGCTTTCTTT. Translation: CASSFPPAGYTEAFF.

In this sample, this clonotype turned up many times. This chain links TRBV5-4 with TRBJ2-5; D not resolved. The CDR3 is 11 amino acids. The V end lost 1 base, the J end lost 4 bases, and 2 bases lay between the germline ends. Germline lookup yields CDR1 SGHNT and CDR2 YYREEE (reference sequence). The DNA for the CDR3 is TGTGCCAGCAGCTTGTTAGAGACCCAGTACTTC. It translates to CASSLLETQYF.

About this clonotype itself: The final CDR3 position lacks the conserved phenylalanine or tryptophan, pointing to a likely read error. The CDR3 reads CSARVLATNYEQYS. In nucleotides, the CDR3 is TGCAGTGCTAGAGTACTAGCGACCAATTACGAGCAGTACTCC. The chain uses TRBV20-1 and TRBJ2-7; 7 bases fit TRBD2. The V segment lost 1 base and the J segment 4 bases; nucleotides outside the gene matches: 7. CDR3 size: 14 residues. CDR1 is DFQATT and CDR2 is SNEGSKA in the germline V gene (reference sequence).

For this clonotype: It may be a read error: a sequence one base away is much more abundant. The chain has TRBV5-1 and TRBJ2-7; D perhaps matches TRBD2 (5 bases). CDR3 length equals 15 residues. Trimming pared 5 bases from V and 3 bases from J, leaving 18 bases between. The germline V gene has CDR1 SGHRS and CDR2 YFSETQ. The CDR3 region is CASRGDYSRDYEQYF. As DNA, the CDR3 is TGCGCCAGCAGAGGTGACTACTCGAGGGACTACGAGCAGTACTTC.

Worth noting for this clonotype: A read error is possible here, since a much larger clone lies one base away. The gene calls are TRBV29-1 and TRBJ1-1; TRBD1 matches 9 bases. V was clipped by 2 bases and J by 4 bases; unmatched bases: 8. The CDR3 totals 15 residues. Looked up from germline, CDR1 is SQVTM and CDR2 is ANQGSEA. The CDR3 sequence: CSVETLDRGRTEAFF. The CDR3 DNA reads TGCAGCGTTGAAACCCTGGACAGGGGTCGCACTGAAGCTTTCTTT. Variable domain in full (rest from reference TRBV29-1 and TRBJ1-1): SAVISQKPSRDICQRGTSLTIQCQVDSQVTMMFWYRQQPGQSLTLIATANQGSEATYESGFVIDKFPISRPNLTFSTLTVSNMSPEDSSIYLCSVETLDRGRTEAFFGQGTRLTVV.

The chain is built from TRBV30 and TRBJ1-1; D is ambiguous. In germline, CDR1 is GTSNPN, CDR2 SVGIG (reference sequence). V lost 8 bases and J 13 bases, leaving 11 bases between the germline ends. The CDR3 contains 8 residues. The CDR3 here is CAGEAGFF. In DNA form, the CDR3 reads TGTGCCGGGGAAGCGGGTTTCTTT.

About this clonotype itself: One junction end does not reproduce the germline sequence, and a read error may be involved. The rearrangement links TRBV5-1 to TRBJ2-1; 9 bases are a match to TRBD1. The CDR3 is 16 residues long. CDR1 is SGHRS and CDR2 is YFSETQ in the germline V gene. CDR3 nucleotides: TGCGCCAGCAGCTTGGCCACTGGACAGGGGTACAATGAGCAGTGCTTC. Its translation: CASSLATGQGYNEQCF.

This clonotype was recorded a few times. The J gene is TRBJ1-2, the V gene TRBV19; tentatively, D is TRBD1 (6 bases). The ends were cut back, 4 bases at V and 2 bases at J, with 14 bases in the middle. This CDR3 is 15 amino acids long. Germline assignment: CDR1 LNHDA and CDR2 SQIVND (reference sequence). CDR3 nucleotide sequence: TGTGCCAGTAGTACCTCGACAGGAATAAACTATGGCTACACCTTC. Translated, it gives CASSTSTGINYGYTF.

This clonotype was seen at least ten times. The V call is TRBV7-9, the J call TRBJ2-4; 9 nucleotides match TRBD1. V dropped 1 base and J dropped 7; count of bases not matched to a gene: 2. CDR1 and CDR2 from the germline V gene are SEHNR and FQNEAQ (reference sequence). The CDR3 length is 14 residues. The chain's CDR3 is CASSLDRGLNIQYF. The DNA for the CDR3 is TGTGCCAGCAGCTTAGACAGGGGGCTGAACATTCAGTACTTC.

The chain couples TRBV4-3 to TRBJ1-1; TRBD1 might be the D (5 bases). The V and J ends lost 0 bases and 3 bases respectively, with 20 bases between them. Germline V gives CDR1 LGHNA, CDR2 YSLEER. The CDR3 contains 18 residues. This chain's CDR3 is CASSQDQGSNVRHTEAFF. CDR3 coding DNA: TGCGCCAGCAGCCAAGATCAGGGCAGCAACGTCAGACACACTGAAGCTTTCTTT.

As for this clonotype: This CDR3 fails to terminate in the conserved phenylalanine or tryptophan, so it likely reflects a read error. The CDR3 is CSASGGGMNTEAFL. CDR3 nucleotides: TGCAGTGCTAGTGGTGGGGGGATGAACACTGAAGCTTTCCTT. This rearrangement joins TRBV20-1 to TRBJ1-1; perhaps TRBD1 as D (5 bases). This CDR3 region has 14 residues. Between the trimmed V and J ends, which lost 3 bases and 0 bases, there was a span of 11 bases. CDR1 is DFQATT, CDR2 SNEGSKA, per germline (reference sequence).

The table lists this clonotype with a few counts. The chain recombines TRBV29-1 with TRBJ1-2; D not certain. CDR3 length: 18 amino acids. Germline CDR1 is SQVTM and CDR2 is ANQGSEA. Trimming cost V 0 bases and J 5 bases, with 25 bases left between them. Here the CDR3 DNA reads TGCAGCGTTGAAGATTGGTATAAGGGTCCCGGGGATGGGTATGGCTACACCTTC. Its protein product is CSVEDWYKGPGDGYGYTF.

The chain combines TRBV19 with TRBJ2-1, with a tentative D call TRBD1 (6 bases). Germline CDR1 reads LNHDA; CDR2 reads SQIVND (reference sequence). The CDR3 has 16 residues. The germline V and J ends were trimmed by 1 base and 7 bases, with 17 bases remaining between them. Written as DNA, the CDR3 is TGTGCCAGTAGTATAGGTGGCAGGGGAGTTCGGAATGAGCAGTTCTTC. It codes for CASSIGGRGVRNEQFF.

This chain joins TRBV19 and TRBJ2-3; 10 bases align to TRBD1. V gave up 8 bases and J gave up 5 bases; unmatched junction bases: 4. Germline CDR1 and CDR2: LNHDA and SQIVND (reference sequence). The CDR3 contains 13 residues. CDR3 sequence reads: CASGTGVGDTQYF. CDR3 nucleotides: TGTGCCAGTGGGACAGGGGTCGGAGATACGCAGTATTTT.

A remark on this clonotype: A much bigger clone sits one base away, suggesting this may be a read error. The chain uses TRBV7-9 and TRBJ1-5; the match to TRBD1 covers 7 bases. The germline V gene encodes CDR1 SEHNR and CDR2 FQNEAQ (reference sequence). V lost 3 bases, J lost 5 bases, and 7 bases stayed unmatched. This CDR3 comprises 15 residues. The CDR3: CASSFGGGGYQPQHF. DNA of the CDR3: TGTGCCAGCAGCTTTGGAGGGGGCGGTTATCAGCCCCAGCATTTT.

This clonotype occurred many times. This chain uses TRBV19 with TRBJ1-5; 7 bases map to TRBD1. There are 15 residues in the CDR3. Germline V gene lookup returns CDR1 LNHDA and CDR2 SQIVND (reference sequence). Trimming removed 6 bases from V and 1 base from J; junction bases left unmatched: 6. CDR3 in DNA: TGTGCCAGTAGAACGACAGGGAGGAGCAATCAGCCCCAGCATTTT. This gives the protein CASRTTGRSNQPQHF.

This clonotype was observed many times. The chain has TRBV4-3 and TRBJ2-1; D may be TRBD1 (5 bases). Trimming removed 0 bases at V and 10 bases at J, with 10 bases between. The length of the CDR3 is 13 residues. Germline V gene data show CDR1 as LGHNA and CDR2 as YSLEER. CDR3 nucleotides: TGCGCCAGCAGCCAAGATCGACAGTACGAGCAGTTCTTC. Its protein product is CASSQDRQYEQFF.

This clonotype was recorded many times. The V gene is TRBV7-2, the J gene TRBJ1-1; D is unclear. The CDR3 is made up of 11 amino acids. Trimming left V 5 bases short and J 3 bases short, with 4 bases between. CDR1 is SGHTA, CDR2 FQGNSA, per germline. This CDR3 reads CASSEHTEAFF. The CDR3 coding sequence is TGTGCCAGCAGCGAACACACTGAAGCTTTCTTT.

This clonotype was counted ten times or more. V and J are TRBV6-1 and TRBJ2-3; maybe TRBD2 (5 bases). The CDR3 runs 16 residues. Germline lookup yields CDR1 MNHNS and CDR2 SASEGT. V was pared by 3 bases and J by 0 bases, with 13 bases between. The CDR3 DNA is TGTGCCAGCAGTGATGAGCGGTTAACTAGCACAGATACGCAGTATTTT. This sequence encodes CASSDERLTSTDTQYF.

The genes are TRBV20-1 and TRBJ2-1, with D unresolved. Germline V gene data show CDR1 as DFQATT and CDR2 as SNEGSKA (reference sequence). CDR3 size: 13 residues. Trimming pared 3 bases from V and 7 bases from J, leaving 13 bases between. The CDR3 nucleotides read TGCAGTGCTAGGGGGAACCCCCCAAATGAGCAGTTCTTC. The encoded protein is CSARGNPPNEQFF.

Many counts were recorded for this clonotype. This chain uses TRBV4-1 with TRBJ1-6; perhaps TRBD1 as D (5 bases). CDR1 is MGHRA and CDR2 is YSYEKL in the germline V gene. This CDR3 is 14 amino acids long. The V gene lost 2 bases and the J gene lost 7 bases, with 9 bases spanning the gap. CDR3: CASSQIGGNSPLHF. In DNA, the CDR3 is TGCGCCAGCAGCCAAATCGGGGGGAATTCACCCCTCCACTTT.

The CDR3 DNA reads as TGTGCCAGCAGTTTAGCTTTAGGGACCACTGAAGCTTTCTTT. Translating it yields CASSLALGTTEAFF. This rearrangement joins TRBV12-3 or TRBV12-4 to TRBJ1-1; TRBD1 is a possible D gene (5 bases). The CDR3 runs to 14 residues. V lost 0 bases and J 4 bases, leaving 9 bases between the germline ends.

The chain carries TRBV14 and TRBJ2-1; no clear D. The CDR3 spans 13 residues. V was cut by 3 bases and J by 5 bases, with 8 bases left in between. CDR1 is SGHDN, CDR2 FVKESK, per germline. Written as DNA, the CDR3 is TGTGCCAGCAGCCACCTGTCGAACAATGAGCAGTTCTTC. This codes for CASSHLSNNEQFF.

V is TRBV7-9 and J is TRBJ2-1; D might be TRBD1 or TRBD2, each matching 5 bases. The CDR3 totals 15 residues. V lost 7 bases, J lost 10 bases, and 23 bases lay in between. Per the germline V gene, CDR1 is SEHNR and CDR2 is FQNEAQ (reference sequence). The CDR3 here is CASTSNRGQLMEQFF. The CDR3 nucleotides read TGTGCCAGCACCTCTAACCGGGGCCAGCTCATGGAGCAGTTCTTC.